A selection of T cell receptor beta chains follows, all from one sample in a study of T-cell reconstitution after alpha-beta-depleted transplantation in children. TCRdb processed the PCR reads anew with MiXCR; each CDR3 protein has one entry. The sample yields hundreds of thousands of distinct CDR3 sequences, 16% seen once. The sample was PBMCs from the stem cell graft donor, taken from the stem cell graft. The origin of the receptors is a human donor who donated a stem cell graft to a child with acute myeloid leukemia. Each CDR3 is given with its conserved first and last residue. Fields, in order: clone size, V gene, J gene, D gene, CDR3 protein, CDR3 DNA. D genes are given only for firm matches. Size is omitted from some rows. Given values are once, few, many or a class for expanded clones.

>-|TRBV12-3/TRBV12-4|TRBJ1-1|-
CASSRDPAEAFF
TGTGCCAGCAGCCGGGACCCCGCTGAAGCTTTCTTT
>-|TRBV20-1|TRBJ2-5|-
CSARDLGAAFQETQYF
TGCAGTGCTAGAGATCTCGGGGCCGCCTTTCAAGAGACCCAGTACTTC
>many|TRBV6-1|TRBJ1-1|-
CASSPPASAEAFF
TGTGCCAGCAGTCCCCCAGCGTCTGCTGAAGCTTTCTTT
>-|TRBV20-1|TRBJ1-1|-
CSAVEGANTEAFF
TGCAGTGCTGTAGAAGGGGCGAACACTGAAGCTTTCTTT
>many|TRBV10-3|TRBJ2-7|TRBD1
CAILGDRVSSSYEQYF
TGTGCCATCCTGGGGGACAGGGTCTCGAGCTCCTACGAGCAGTACTTC
>many|TRBV12-3/TRBV12-4|TRBJ1-1|-
CASSLWGADTEAFF
TGTGCCAGCAGTTTGTGGGGCGCGGACACTGAAGCTTTCTTT
>many|TRBV20-1|TRBJ2-3|-
CSARAAADTQYF
TGCAGTGCTAGAGCAGCGGCAGATACGCAGTATTTT
>many|TRBV7-2|TRBJ1-6|-
CASSVEGGSGALPLHF
TGTGCCAGCAGCGTGGAAGGAGGGTCCGGTGCCCTACCCCTCCACTTT
>-|TRBV10-3|TRBJ1-5|-
CAISENTGARSNQPQHF
TGTGCCATCAGTGAGAATACGGGGGCTCGGAGCAATCAGCCCCAGCATTTT
>-|TRBV7-3|TRBJ2-1|-
CASSLLPGDGEYNEQFF
TGTGCCAGCAGCTTACTCCCTGGCGACGGGGAATACAATGAGCAGTTCTTC
>few|TRBV5-6|TRBJ2-4|TRBD1
CASSSGQGKNIQYF
TGTGCCAGCAGCTCCGGACAGGGTAAAAACATTCAGTACTTC
>-|TRBV6-5|TRBJ1-2|-
CASSSPGLGDDGYTF
TGTGCCAGCAGTTCACCCGGACTGGGAGACGATGGCTACACCTTC
>few|TRBV12-3/TRBV12-4|TRBJ1-2|-
CASSLKGSVLQRNYGYTF
TGTGCCAGCAGTTTGAAGGGATCGGTTTTACAACGCAACTATGGCTACACCTTC
>many|TRBV20-1|TRBJ1-5|TRBD1
CSAREGGSQPQHF
TGCAGTGCTAGAGAAGGGGGCAGCCAGCCCCAGCATTTT
>many|TRBV20-1|TRBJ2-1|TRBD2
CSARDALAGDNEQFF
TGCAGTGCTAGAGATGCCCTAGCGGGGGACAATGAGCAGTTCTTC
>many|TRBV20-1|TRBJ2-3|-
CSARDVRGLTDTQYF
TGCAGTGCTAGAGATGTGCGGGGGCTCACAGATACGCAGTATTTT
>few|TRBV6-2/TRBV6-3|TRBJ2-2|-
CASSYRSFTGELFF
TGTGCCAGCAGTTACAGGTCTTTCACCGGGGAGCTGTTTTTT
>few|TRBV12-3/TRBV12-4|TRBJ1-3|-
CASSLPDGRNTIYF
TGTGCCAGCAGTTTACCGGACGGTCGAAACACCATATATTTT
>-|TRBV5-5|TRBJ1-5|-
CASSLGVTREQPQHF
TGTGCCAGCAGCTTGGGAGTGACCAGGGAACAGCCCCAGCATTTT
>-|TRBV27|TRBJ2-1|TRBD1
CASSSDRVPYNEQFF
TGTGCCAGCAGTTCGGACAGGGTACCCTACAATGAGCAGTTCTTC
>-|TRBV7-9|TRBJ2-1|-
CASSLGGHPYNEQFF
TGTGCCAGCAGCTTAGGGGGTCACCCCTACAATGAGCAGTTCTTC
>many|TRBV7-3|TRBJ2-3|-
CASSLEGINTQYF
TGTGCCAGCAGCTTAGAGGGGATAAATACGCAGTATTTT
>many|TRBV5-5|TRBJ1-2|-
CASSLEAGIIYGYTF
TGTGCCAGCAGCTTGGAGGCAGGGATTATATATGGCTACACCTTC
>few|TRBV6-5|TRBJ2-4|-
CASSYPGPQNIQYF
TGTGCCAGCAGTTACCCAGGACCACAAAACATTCAGTACTTC
>few|TRBV5-1|TRBJ2-7|-
CASRPGIPTSYEQYF
TGCGCCAGCAGGCCCGGGATTCCCACCTCCTACGAGCAGTACTTC
>many|TRBV5-4|TRBJ1-1|TRBD1
CASSFGTGRTEAFF
TGTGCCAGCAGCTTTGGGACAGGGAGAACTGAAGCTTTCTTT
>-|TRBV5-1|TRBJ2-2|TRBD2
CASSSGLAIDGELFF
TGCGCCAGCAGCTCAGGACTAGCCATCGACGGGGAGCTGTTTTTT
>many|TRBV6-5|TRBJ2-2|-
CASSYPGFGELFF
TGTGCCAGCAGTTACCCTGGGTTCGGGGAGCTGTTTTTT
>many|TRBV29-1|TRBJ1-1|-
CSVVGANTEAFF
TGCAGCGTTGTCGGAGCGAACACTGAAGCTTTCTTT
>many|TRBV20-1|TRBJ1-1|-
CSASERSEAFF
TGCAGTGCTAGTGAGAGGAGTGAAGCTTTCTTT
>-|TRBV11-1|TRBJ1-2|-
CASSLVGPDGYPNYGYTF
TGTGCCAGCAGCTTAGTCGGGCCTGACGGTTACCCCAACTATGGCTACACCTTC
>few|TRBV4-3|TRBJ2-1|TRBD2
CASSQVMAGGYSNEQFF
TGCGCCAGCAGCCAAGTTATGGCGGGGGGGTATAGCAATGAGCAGTTCTTC
>many|TRBV7-2|TRBJ1-5|-
CASSYDGGQPQHF
TGTGCCAGCAGCTACGACGGGGGTCAGCCCCAGCATTTT
>-|TRBV7-9|TRBJ2-2|-
CASSLEVTGNTGELFF
TGTGCCAGCAGCTTAGAAGTGACAGGGAACACCGGGGAGCTGTTTTTT
>-|TRBV28|TRBJ1-2|TRBD1
CASRSTGGSYGYTF
TGTGCCAGCAGGTCAACAGGGGGTAGCTATGGCTACACCTTC
>few|TRBV20-1|TRBJ2-1|-
CSARGTQLQNEQFF
TGCAGTGCTAGAGGGACACAGCTACAGAATGAGCAGTTCTTC
>-|TRBV10-1|TRBJ2-3|-
CASSDPSSTDTQYF
TGCGCCAGCAGTGATCCCTCTAGCACAGATACGCAGTATTTT